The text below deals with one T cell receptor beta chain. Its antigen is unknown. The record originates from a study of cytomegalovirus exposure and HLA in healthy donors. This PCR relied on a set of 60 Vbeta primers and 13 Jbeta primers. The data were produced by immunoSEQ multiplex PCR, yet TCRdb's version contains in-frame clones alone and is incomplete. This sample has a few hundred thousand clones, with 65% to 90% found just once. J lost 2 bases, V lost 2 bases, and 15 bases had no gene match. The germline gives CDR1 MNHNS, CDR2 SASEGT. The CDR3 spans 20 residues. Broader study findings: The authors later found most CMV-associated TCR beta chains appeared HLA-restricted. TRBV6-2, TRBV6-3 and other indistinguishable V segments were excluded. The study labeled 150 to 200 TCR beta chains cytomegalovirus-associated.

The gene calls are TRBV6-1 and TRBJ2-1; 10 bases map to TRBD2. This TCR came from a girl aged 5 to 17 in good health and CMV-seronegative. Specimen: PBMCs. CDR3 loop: CASSETIQVQSGGAYNEQFF. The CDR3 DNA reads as TGTGCCAGCAGTGAAACTATCCAGGTTCAAAGCGGGGGGGCCTACAATGAGCAGTTCTTC.